This T cell receptor (beta chain) was sequenced during a study of shared clonotypes between healthy human individuals. Study-level background: The study enrolled a couple of women and three men aged 18 to 49. Study outcomes and limitations: An effect of sequencing depth on clonotype sharing among donors was expected. Represented diversity, genetic and exposure-history alike, was limited by few donors. Researchers sampled only blood; tissue repertoires likely differ.

Profiling relied on immunoSEQ multiplex PCR, and the TCRdb table lists in-frame clones only, not all of them. The sample includes 450,000 to 700,000 clones, around 95% seen only once; the top ten take 0.095% to 0.12%. About this clone: What it binds is unknown.

Trimming shortened V by 5 bases and J by 3 bases, and 14 bases separated the two germline ends. This CDR3 spans 14 amino acids. Germline loops: CDR1 LNHDA, CDR2 SQIVND (reference sequence). Only CD45RO-negative cells positively selected for CCR7 counted as naive CD8 cells, so terminally differentiated effector memory CD45RA+ cells were excluded. The sequence came from a woman in her twenties or thirties in good health. The chain carries TRBV19 and TRBJ2-7, with no clear D. The sequencing sample was made of naive CD8+ T cells sorted from blood. DNA for the CDR3: TGTGCCAGTAGTCCGGCCGGCCGTGACTACGAGCAGTACTTC. Its translation: CASSPAGRDYEQYF.